What follows describes a single T cell receptor (beta chain). Its antigen is not known. The CDR3 sequence is 15 residues long. Germline CDR1 and CDR2: DFQATT and SNEGSKA (reference sequence). V gave up 3 bases and J gave up 1 base, with 15 bases separating them. These data belong to a study of vaccination effects on CD4 cells after COVID-19. Study in general: Following the second dose by a median of 72 days, the post-vaccine samples were obtained. Points from the study as a whole: No early post-infection timepoints were available in the study, which also included few convalescent patients.

Profiling relied on immunoSEQ multiplex PCR, and the TCRdb table lists in-frame clones only, not all of them. In the table there are 22,000 or so clones, 76% of which are singletons. Viral peptide pools were used in the ViraFEST assay to expand antigen-specific CD4+ T cells, and sequencing came afterward. CD4+ T cells were isolated after about eleven days of culture. Every participant took two doses of the BNT162b2 or mRNA-1273 vaccine. Replacing half the medium with IL-2 medium was done on days 3 and 7. This receptor was identified in a human donor who received a COVID-19 vaccine. The chain couples TRBV20-1 to TRBJ1-1; D remains unclear. This material consisted of CD4+ T cells from PBMCs cultured with HCoV-229E spike peptides, taken after COVID-19 vaccination. The CDR3 spells CSASVFGQPNTEAFF. The DNA for the CDR3 is TGCAGTGCTAGTGTCTTTGGGCAGCCGAACACTGAAGCTTTCTTT.